This entry lists 5 T cell receptor beta chains sequenced from one sample in a study of Ad26.COV2.S vaccination and SARS-CoV-2 variants. Assay used: immunoSEQ multiplex PCR; TCRdb lists only in-frame clones, some missing. The sample holds approximately 340,000 clones; 70% to 90% are singletons and the top ten take about 3.3%. The treatment here: some 19 received Ad26.COV2.S at low or high dose, single or two shots; 5 received placebo; per-sample allocation not given. Samples analyzed were those drawn on day 63 after the first vaccine or placebo injection. This material consisted of peripheral blood, taken in a trial of Ad26.COV2.S vaccine versus placebo. These receptors were obtained from a person aged 18 to 59 who received the Ad26.COV2.S COVID-19 vaccine or a placebo.

This clone was picked up many times. V is TRBV19 and J is TRBJ1-5, with D tentatively TRBD1 (5 bases). CDR1 and CDR2 (germline): LNHDA, SQIVND (reference sequence). Deletions cut 0 bases from V and 15 bases from J, with 12 bases between. The CDR3 runs to 12 residues. The CDR3 is CASSIDYWDWHF. The CDR3 bases are TGTGCCAGTAGTATAGATTACTGGGACTGGCATTTT.

This chain links TRBV7-9 with TRBJ2-7; tentatively, D is TRBD1 (6 bases). Trimming stripped 6 bases from V and 5 bases from J, with 11 bases between. The CDR3 runs 12 residues. Germline V gives CDR1 SEHNR, CDR2 FQNEAQ (reference sequence). The CDR3 is CASRRQADEQYF. CDR3 in DNA: TGTGCCAGCAGAAGACAGGCGGACGAGCAGTACTTC.

The chain has TRBV24-1 and TRBJ2-4; D might be TRBD1 (6 bases). Trimming removed 8 bases from V and 2 bases from J, with 15 bases in between. Germline V lookup: CDR1 KGHDR, CDR2 SFDVKD. CDR3 size: 15 residues. The CDR3 DNA follows: TGTGCCACCAACTGGGCAGGGGCCACCAAAAACATTCAGTACTTC. Residues: CATNWAGATKNIQYF.

The rearrangement joins TRBV28 to TRBJ2-1; either TRBD1 or TRBD2 may fit D (5 bases each). V gave up 2 bases and J gave up 6 bases, with 11 bases separating them. The CDR3 runs to 14 residues. CDR1 is MDHEN and CDR2 is SYDVKM in the germline V gene. CDR3 DNA: TGTGCCAGCAGTTTACCGGGGCCAACCAATGAGCAGTTCTTC. It specifies CASSLPGPTNEQFF.

Only one count was recorded for this clone. V usage is TRBV6-2 or TRBV6-3 and J usage is TRBJ1-5, with TRBD1 as a possible D gene (5 bases). This CDR3 region has 14 residues. CDR1 is MNHEY and CDR2 is SVGEGT in the germline V gene. The ends were cut back, 6 bases at V and 9 bases at J, with 18 bases in the middle. The CDR3 loop reads CASSRGPRDAPQHF. The CDR3 bases are TGTGCCAGCAGCCGTGGACCCAGGGACGCGCCCCAGCATTTT.